One and the same sample provided the 22 T cell receptor beta chains below, sequenced in a study of Ad26.COV2.S vaccination and SARS-CoV-2 variants. Sequenced by immunoSEQ multiplex PCR; TCRdb stores in-frame clones only, minus some. The sample contains some 300,000 clones, approximately 86% of which appear only once. The treatment denotes: some 20 received Ad26.COV2.S at low or high dose, single or two shots; about 5 received placebo; per-sample allocation not given. Specimens were obtained on day 63 following the first vaccine or placebo injection. The sample was peripheral blood, taken in a trial of Ad26.COV2.S vaccine versus placebo. These receptors came from a person between 18 and 65 years old who received the Ad26.COV2.S COVID-19 vaccine or a placebo.

J is TRBJ2-3 and V is TRBV7-2; D remains unclear. V was pared by 4 bases and J by 10 bases, with 12 bases between. The CDR3 extends over 12 amino acids. Germline loops: CDR1 SGHTA, CDR2 FQGNSA. CDR3 protein: CASSSARVAQYF. CDR3 nucleotide sequence: TGTGCCAGCAGCTCGGCCCGTGTGGCGCAGTATTTT.

A single count supports this clone. This chain joins TRBV27 and TRBJ2-3, with a tentative D call TRBD1 (5 bases). This CDR3 has 14 amino acids. Deletions cut 3 bases from V and 4 bases from J, with 11 bases between. CDR1 and CDR2 (germline): MNHEY, SMNVEV (reference sequence). CDR3 DNA sequence: TGTGCCAGCAGTTTTTCGACAGTTGCAGATACGCAGTATTTT. Its translation is CASSFSTVADTQYF.

The chain joins TRBV2 to TRBJ1-5; D is undetermined. This CDR3 spans 14 amino acids. In germline, CDR1 is SNHLY, CDR2 FYNNEI. V was cut by 4 bases and J by 4 bases, with 11 bases left in between. The CDR3 reads CASSVVSENQPQHF. Written as DNA, the CDR3 is TGTGCCAGCAGTGTAGTGTCAGAAAATCAGCCCCAGCATTTT.

In regard to this clone: Distinct nucleotide sequences in the sample also encode this CDR3. The CDR3, as DNA: TGTGCCAGCAGTTTGTCTACCGGGGAGCTGTTTTTT. Its protein product is CASSLSTGELFF. This chain uses TRBV28 with TRBJ2-2; D call uncertain. There are 12 residues in the CDR3. Germline V gene lookup returns CDR1 MDHEN and CDR2 SYDVKM. V shed 3 bases and J shed 5 bases, with 4 bases lying between them.

V is TRBV7-6 and J is TRBJ1-6; the D gene is possibly TRBD1 (5 bases). Per the germline V gene, CDR1 is SGHVS and CDR2 is FNYEAQ. CDR3 length: 14 amino acids. Trimming cost V 7 bases and J 7 bases, with 14 bases left between them. CDR3 amino acids: CASTVGVRNSPLHF. For the CDR3, the DNA is TGTGCCAGCACCGTGGGGGTAAGAAATTCACCCCTCCACTTT.

This clone was seen a few times. The V and J genes are TRBV6-1 and TRBJ1-1, with D hard to call. Trimming removed 2 bases from V and 0 bases from J, with 10 bases in between. CDR1 and CDR2 (germline): MNHNS, SASEGT. This CDR3 contains 15 residues. The CDR3 DNA follows: TGTGCCAGCAGTGAACTCGACATCGTGAACACTGAAGCTTTCTTT. It is translated as CASSELDIVNTEAFF.

The rearrangement joins TRBV5-1 to TRBJ1-4, with D possibly TRBD1 on 6 matching bases. Per germline, CDR1 SGHRS and CDR2 YFSETQ. There are 14 residues in the CDR3. V lost 2 bases and J 4 bases, leaving 9 bases between the germline ends. CDR3 sequence reads: CASSLQGGNEKLFF. As DNA, the CDR3 is TGCGCCAGCAGCTTACAGGGAGGTAATGAAAAACTGTTTTTT.

The chain combines TRBV6-6 with TRBJ1-1; D is perhaps TRBD1 (6 bases). V was trimmed by 1 base and J by 1 base, leaving 7 bases between them. Germline assignment: CDR1 MNHNY and CDR2 SVGAGI (reference sequence). The CDR3 is 14 residues long. The CDR3 DNA sequence: TGTGCCAGCAGTTACTTACAGGGGAACACTGAAGCTTTCTTT. This gives the protein CASSYLQGNTEAFF.

CDR3 nucleotide sequence: TGTGCCAGCGGGAGGGATTACACCGGGGAGCTGTTTTTT. Amino acids: CASGRDYTGELFF. This chain joins TRBV6-5 and TRBJ2-2; TRBD2 matches at 7 bases. Germline V lookup: CDR1 MNHEY, CDR2 SVGAGI. This CDR3 contains 13 residues. V shed 8 bases and J 3 bases; nucleotides not matched to a gene: 3.

The chain recombines TRBV29-1 with TRBJ2-3; 12 bases are a match to TRBD2. The junction had 21 bases not matched to a gene; V was cut back by 6 bases and J by 14 bases. Germline V gene sequence: CDR1 SQVTM, CDR2 ANQGSEA. CDR3 size: 16 residues. The CDR3 sequence: CSVLGAASGGAREAYF. In nucleotides, the CDR3 is TGCAGCGTGCTAGGGGCGGCTAGCGGGGGGGCTAGGGAAGCGTATTTT.

The J gene is TRBJ1-1, the V gene TRBV11-3; possible D gene TRBD1, 5 bases. Germline V lookup: CDR1 SGHNT, CDR2 YENEEA. CDR3 length: 15 residues. The V end lost 5 bases, the J end lost 4 bases, and 17 bases lay between the germline ends. DNA of the CDR3: TGTGCCAGCAGCCCGGGGACGTCGGTGGTCACTGAAGCTTTCTTT. Translating it yields CASSPGTSVVTEAFF.

This sequence joins TRBV10-3 and TRBJ2-7; 7 bases line up with TRBD2. The germline V gene encodes CDR1 ENHRY and CDR2 SYGVKD. CDR3 length: 15 amino acids. With 4 bases clipped from V and 0 bases from J, the junction kept 6 bases outside the gene matches. CDR3 protein: CAISGTRGSSYEQYF. CDR3 nucleotides: TGTGCCATCAGTGGGACTAGAGGGAGCTCCTACGAGCAGTACTTC.

The chain combines TRBV5-4 with TRBJ1-2; tentatively, D is TRBD1 (6 bases). Looked up from germline, CDR1 is SGHNT and CDR2 is YYREEE (reference sequence). Trimming pared 1 base from V and 3 bases from J, leaving 13 bases between. CDR3 length: 15 amino acids. Here the CDR3 reads CASSLSVRGDYGYTF. The CDR3 bases are TGTGCCAGCAGCTTGAGTGTCAGGGGAGACTATGGCTACACCTTC.

CDR3 sequence (DNA): TGTGCCAGCAGACCCAACCCCGGCAGGGGGGAGAACACTGAAGCTTTCTTT. As protein: CASRPNPGRGENTEAFF. The V call is TRBV5-5, the J call TRBJ1-1; TRBD1 agrees at 7 bases. V was pared by 5 bases and J by 1 base, with 14 bases of the junction left unmatched. The CDR3 loop spans 17 amino acids. In germline, CDR1 is SGHKS, CDR2 YYEKEE (reference sequence).

The genes are TRBV5-1 and TRBJ2-7, with D tentatively TRBD1 (5 bases). V lost 4 bases, J lost 1 base, and 15 bases lay in between. This CDR3 comprises 15 residues. Per the germline V gene, CDR1 is SGHRS and CDR2 is YFSETQ. This chain's CDR3 is CASSPVGQESYEQYF. CDR3 bases: TGCGCCAGCAGCCCCGTGGGGCAGGAATCCTACGAGCAGTACTTC.

The chain uses TRBV7-8 and TRBJ1-2; 9 bases fit TRBD1. The CDR3 totals 18 residues. Trimming removed 0 bases from V and 7 bases from J; junction bases left unmatched: 15. Germline lookup yields CDR1 SGHVS and CDR2 FQNEAQ. CDR3 coding DNA: TGTGCCAGCAGCTTAGCTGCCGTGACAGGGGGTAGCTCCCTTGGCTACACCTTC. It translates to CASSLAAVTGGSSLGYTF.

The chain joins TRBV5-1 to TRBJ1-6; 7 bases fit TRBD1. J gave up 6 bases and V 5 bases, and 20 bases lay outside the gene matches. This CDR3 spans 19 amino acids. The germline V gene has CDR1 SGHRS and CDR2 YFSETQ. In DNA, the CDR3 is TGCGCCAGCAGTCGGTCGGGGGCTACGGGACAGAGCTTTAATTCACCCCTCCACTTT. Encoded protein: CASSRSGATGQSFNSPLHF.

This chain connects TRBV27 to TRBJ1-6; 7 positions match TRBD1. The CDR3 is 15 amino acids. Unmatched junction bases numbered 10, after V lost 6 bases and J lost 8 bases. Germline CDR1 MNHEY, CDR2 SMNVEV (reference sequence). The CDR3 DNA reads TGTGCCAGCAGACCCAGGGGGTATTCGTATTCACCCCTCCACTTT. Residues: CASRPRGYSYSPLHF.

The chain has TRBV9 and TRBJ1-3; 10 bases line up with TRBD1. After removal of 2 bases from V and 0 bases from J, the junction contained 8 bases not matched to a gene. From germline, CDR1 is SGDLS and CDR2 YYNGEE. There are 18 residues in the CDR3. The CDR3 coding sequence is TGTGCCAGCAGCGTCGACAGGGGGCAATCCCTCTCTGGAAACACCATATATTTT. Its protein product is CASSVDRGQSLSGNTIYF.

The chain couples TRBV7-8 to TRBJ1-1; D perhaps matches TRBD1 (6 bases). Trimming pared 5 bases from V and 3 bases from J, leaving 16 bases between. CDR3 length: 15 residues. The germline V gene has CDR1 SGHVS and CDR2 FQNEAQ. The CDR3 nucleotides read TGTGCCAGCAGCCCTGGGGGGGCGCGGGACACTGAAGCTTTCTTT. Translation gives CASSPGGARDTEAFF.

The J gene is TRBJ2-7, the V gene TRBV19, with D unclear. With 5 bases removed from V and 2 bases from J, the gap between germline ends came to 10 bases. CDR1 LNHDA and CDR2 SQIVND come from the germline V gene (reference sequence). The CDR3 loop spans 13 amino acids. CDR3 coding DNA: TGTGCCAGTAGTCAACTACCAGCCTACGAGCAGTACTTC. It translates to CASSQLPAYEQYF.

The table lists this clone with a few counts. The V and J genes are TRBV7-9 and TRBJ1-4; TRBD1 aligns across 7 bases. Germline V lookup: CDR1 SEHNR, CDR2 FQNEAQ (reference sequence). This CDR3 has 14 residues. V lost 1 base and J lost 6; bases outside the gene matches: 2. Here the CDR3 reads CASSLDRGDEKLFF. As DNA, the CDR3 is TGTGCCAGCAGCTTAGACAGGGGTGATGAAAAACTGTTTTTT. Supplemented by reference TRBV7-9 and TRBJ1-4, the full variable domain reads DTGVSQNPRHKITKRGQNVTFRCDPISEHNRLYWYRQTLGQGPEFLTYFQNEAQLEKSRLLSDRFSAERPKGSFSTLEIQRTEQGDSAMYLCASSLDRGDEKLFFGSGTQLSVL.